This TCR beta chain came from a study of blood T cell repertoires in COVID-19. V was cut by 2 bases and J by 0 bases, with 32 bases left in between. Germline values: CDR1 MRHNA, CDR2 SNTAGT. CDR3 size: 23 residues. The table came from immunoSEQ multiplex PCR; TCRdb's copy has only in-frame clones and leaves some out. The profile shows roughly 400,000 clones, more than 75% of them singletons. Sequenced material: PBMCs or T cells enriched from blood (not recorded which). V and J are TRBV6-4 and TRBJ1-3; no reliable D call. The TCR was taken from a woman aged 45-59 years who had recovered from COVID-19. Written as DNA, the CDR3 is TGTGCCAGCAGTGACCCAAGGGCGGGGTTTTACCACTACACCTTGGACTCTGGAAACACCATATATTTT. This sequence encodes CASSDPRAGFYHYTLDSGNTIYF.